This T cell receptor beta chain was recorded in a study of blood T cell repertoires in COVID-19. The authors' processing: Nucleated cell counts were estimated from reference gene primer amplification. Using immunoSEQ multiplex PCR, the repertoire was profiled, and TCRdb retains in-frame clones only, with some absent. The D gene and trimming were derived from the DNA, and the V and J assignments and clone size from that table. This sample has approximately 250,000 clones, with about 87% found just once. Per germline, CDR1 MNHEY and CDR2 SVGEGT. The CDR3 extends over 16 amino acids. Trimming at V came to 3 bases and at J to 10 bases, leaving 12 bases not matched to a gene.

The sequenced sample consisted of peripheral blood. This clonotype was obtained from a woman in her seventies with COVID-19, enrolled during active disease. This chain links TRBV6-2 or TRBV6-3 with TRBJ2-1; 10 bases line up with TRBD1. In DNA, the CDR3 is TGTGCCAGCAGTTATGGGGACAGGGGCCAAAAACACGAGCAGTTCTTC. It is translated as CASSYGDRGQKHEQFF.